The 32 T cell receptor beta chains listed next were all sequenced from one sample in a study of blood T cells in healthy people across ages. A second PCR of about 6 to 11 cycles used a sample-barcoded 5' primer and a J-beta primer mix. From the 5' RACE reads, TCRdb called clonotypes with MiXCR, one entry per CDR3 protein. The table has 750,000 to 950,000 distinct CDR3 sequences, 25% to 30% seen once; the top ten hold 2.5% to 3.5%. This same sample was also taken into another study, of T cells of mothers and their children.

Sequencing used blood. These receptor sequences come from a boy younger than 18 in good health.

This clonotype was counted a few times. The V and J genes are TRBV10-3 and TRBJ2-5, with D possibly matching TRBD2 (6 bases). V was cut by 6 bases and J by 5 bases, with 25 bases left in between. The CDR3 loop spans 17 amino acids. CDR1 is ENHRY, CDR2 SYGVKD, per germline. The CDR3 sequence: CAISARLALGKGETQYF. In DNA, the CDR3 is TGTGCCATCAGCGCGCGGCTAGCGTTGGGGAAGGGCGAGACCCAGTACTTC.

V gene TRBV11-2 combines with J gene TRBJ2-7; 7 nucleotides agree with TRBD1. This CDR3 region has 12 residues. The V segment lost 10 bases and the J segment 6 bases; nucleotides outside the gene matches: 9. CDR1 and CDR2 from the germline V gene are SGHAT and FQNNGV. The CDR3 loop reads CATQGVVSEQYF. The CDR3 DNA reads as TGTGCCACCCAGGGGGTCGTAAGCGAGCAGTACTTC.

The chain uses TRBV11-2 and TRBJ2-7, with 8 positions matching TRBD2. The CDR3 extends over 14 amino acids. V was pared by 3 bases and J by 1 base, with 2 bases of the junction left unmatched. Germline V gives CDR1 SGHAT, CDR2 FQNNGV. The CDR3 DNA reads TGTGCCAGCAGCTTCGCTAGCGGGTCCTACGAGCAGTACTTC. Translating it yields CASSFASGSYEQYF.

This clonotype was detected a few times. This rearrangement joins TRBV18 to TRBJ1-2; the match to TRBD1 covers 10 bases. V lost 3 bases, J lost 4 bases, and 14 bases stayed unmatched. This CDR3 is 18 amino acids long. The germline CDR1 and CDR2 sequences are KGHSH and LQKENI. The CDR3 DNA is TGTGCCAGCTCACCGGGACAGGGGAACTTCGGGCCTCCCTATGGCTACACCTTC. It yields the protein CASSPGQGNFGPPYGYTF.

The CDR3 region is CSVEDPRGYRYTF. In nucleotides, the CDR3 is TGCAGCGTTGAAGATCCCAGGGGATATCGCTACACCTTC. The chain links TRBV29-1 to TRBJ1-2; possibly TRBD1 for D (6 bases). The V and J ends lost 0 bases and 9 bases respectively, with 14 bases between them. CDR3 length: 13 residues. The germline CDR1 and CDR2 sequences are SQVTM and ANQGSEA.

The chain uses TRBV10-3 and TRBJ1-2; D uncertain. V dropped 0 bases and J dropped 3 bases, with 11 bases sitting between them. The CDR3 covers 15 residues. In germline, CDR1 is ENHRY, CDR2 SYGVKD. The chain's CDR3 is CAISESQTSDYGYTF. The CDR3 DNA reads TGTGCCATCAGTGAGTCCCAGACATCCGACTATGGCTACACCTTC.

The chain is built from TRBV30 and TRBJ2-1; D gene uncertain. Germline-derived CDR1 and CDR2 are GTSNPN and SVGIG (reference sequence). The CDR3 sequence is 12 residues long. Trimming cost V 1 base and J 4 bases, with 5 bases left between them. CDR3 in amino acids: CAWSEFYNEQFF. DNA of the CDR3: TGTGCCTGGAGTGAATTTTACAATGAGCAGTTCTTC.

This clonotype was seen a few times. The CDR3 DNA reads as TGTGCCAGCTCACCAGGGCCGGGTCAGGGCGAGCAGTACTTC. Translation gives CASSPGPGQGEQYF. The rearrangement joins TRBV18 to TRBJ2-7, with a weak D call TRBD1 (5 bases). CDR3 size: 14 residues. The V gene lost 2 bases and the J gene lost 6 bases, with 14 bases spanning the gap. Germline assignment: CDR1 KGHSH and CDR2 LQKENI.

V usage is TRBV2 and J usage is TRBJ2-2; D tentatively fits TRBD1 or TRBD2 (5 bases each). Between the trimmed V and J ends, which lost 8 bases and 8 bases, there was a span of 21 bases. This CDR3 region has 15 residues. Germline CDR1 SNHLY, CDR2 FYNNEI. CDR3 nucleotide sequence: TGTGCCAGCTCGTTCCGGGACCCGGCCGGGGGGGAGCTGTTTTTT. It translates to CASSFRDPAGGELFF.

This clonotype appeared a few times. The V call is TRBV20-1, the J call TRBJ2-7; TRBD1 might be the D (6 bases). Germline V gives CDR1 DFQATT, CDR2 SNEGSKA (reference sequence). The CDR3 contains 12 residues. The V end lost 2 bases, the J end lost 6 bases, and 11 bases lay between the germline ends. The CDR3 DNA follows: TGCAGTGCTAGACGCGACAGGTCCGAGCAGTACTTC. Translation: CSARRDRSEQYF.

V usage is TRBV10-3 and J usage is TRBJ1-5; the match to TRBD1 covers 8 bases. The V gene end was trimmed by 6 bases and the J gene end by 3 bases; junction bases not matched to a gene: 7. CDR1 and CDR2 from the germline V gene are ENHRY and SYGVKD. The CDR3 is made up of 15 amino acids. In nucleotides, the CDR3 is TGTGCCATCAGGGCAGGGGGCGAGAACAATCAGCCCCAGCATTTT. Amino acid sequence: CAIRAGGENNQPQHF.

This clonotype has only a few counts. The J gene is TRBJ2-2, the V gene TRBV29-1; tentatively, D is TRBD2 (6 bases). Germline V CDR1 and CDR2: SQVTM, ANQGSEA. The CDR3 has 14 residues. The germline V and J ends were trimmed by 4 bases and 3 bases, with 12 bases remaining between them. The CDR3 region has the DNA TGCAGCGTTGTGTCGGGGGTTTACACCGGGGAGCTGTTTTTT. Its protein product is CSVVSGVYTGELFF.

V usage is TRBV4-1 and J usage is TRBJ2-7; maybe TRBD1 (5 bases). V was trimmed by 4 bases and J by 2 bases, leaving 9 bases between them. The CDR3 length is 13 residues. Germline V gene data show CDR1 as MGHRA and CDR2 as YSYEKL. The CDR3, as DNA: TGCGCCAGCAGCCGAGCAGGGACCTACGAGCAGTACTTC. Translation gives CASSRAGTYEQYF.

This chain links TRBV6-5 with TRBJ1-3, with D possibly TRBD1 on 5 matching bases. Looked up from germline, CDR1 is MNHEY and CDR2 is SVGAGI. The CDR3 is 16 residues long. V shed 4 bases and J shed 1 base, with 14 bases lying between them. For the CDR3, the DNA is TGTGCCAGCAGTTCCCCCAGCAGGGCTTCTGGAAACACCATATATTTT. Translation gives CASSSPSRASGNTIYF.

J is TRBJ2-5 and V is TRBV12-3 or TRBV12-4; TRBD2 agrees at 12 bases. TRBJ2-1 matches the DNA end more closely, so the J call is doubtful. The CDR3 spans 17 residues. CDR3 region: CASSLGLAGGPFNEQFF. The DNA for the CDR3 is TGTGCCAGCAGTTTAGGTCTAGCGGGGGGGCCGTTCAATGAGCAGTTCTTC.

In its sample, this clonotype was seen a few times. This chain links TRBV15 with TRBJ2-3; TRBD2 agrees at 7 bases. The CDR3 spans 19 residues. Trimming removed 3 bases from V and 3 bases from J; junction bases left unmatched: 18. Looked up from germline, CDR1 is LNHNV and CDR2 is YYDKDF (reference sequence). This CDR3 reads CATSSSFGGDGGKTDTQYF. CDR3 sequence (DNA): TGTGCCACCAGCAGCTCCTTTGGGGGGGACGGGGGGAAAACAGATACGCAGTATTTT.

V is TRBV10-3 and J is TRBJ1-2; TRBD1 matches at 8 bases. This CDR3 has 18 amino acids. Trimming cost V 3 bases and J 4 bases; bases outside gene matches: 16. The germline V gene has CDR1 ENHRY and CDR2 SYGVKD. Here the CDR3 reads CAISDLRDRLKIGYGYTF. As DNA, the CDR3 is TGTGCCATCAGTGACCTCCGGGACAGGTTAAAGATTGGCTATGGCTACACCTTC.

CDR3 coding DNA: TGTGCCAGCAGGGACAGAAGCAATCAGCCCCAGCATTTT. This codes for CASRDRSNQPQHF. This sequence joins TRBV12-3 or TRBV12-4 and TRBJ1-5, with D perhaps matching TRBD1 (6 bases). V gave up 6 bases and J gave up 1 base, with 7 bases separating them. This CDR3 has 13 amino acids.

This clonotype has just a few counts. The CDR3 loop is CASSSWTSGVLTDTQYF. The CDR3 DNA follows: TGTGCCAGCAGTTCATGGACTAGCGGGGTCTTAACAGATACGCAGTATTTT. This sequence joins TRBV6-5 and TRBJ2-3; 12 nucleotides match TRBD2. Germline loops: CDR1 MNHEY, CDR2 SVGAGI. V gave up 4 bases and J gave up 3 bases; unmatched junction bases: 8. The CDR3 is 17 residues long.

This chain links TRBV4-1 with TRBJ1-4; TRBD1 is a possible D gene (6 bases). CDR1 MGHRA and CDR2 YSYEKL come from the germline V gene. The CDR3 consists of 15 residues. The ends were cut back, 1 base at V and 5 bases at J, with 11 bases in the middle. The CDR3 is CASSQVMTGNEKLFF. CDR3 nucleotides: TGCGCCAGCAGCCAAGTTATGACAGGAAATGAAAAACTGTTTTTT.

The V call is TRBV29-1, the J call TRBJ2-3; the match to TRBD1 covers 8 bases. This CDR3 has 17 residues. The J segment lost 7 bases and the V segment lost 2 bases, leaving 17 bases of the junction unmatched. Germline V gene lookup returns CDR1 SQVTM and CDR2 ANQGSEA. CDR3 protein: CSVESPGQGSYGYTQYF. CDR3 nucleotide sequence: TGCAGCGTTGAAAGTCCCGGACAGGGATCTTATGGATATACGCAGTATTTT.

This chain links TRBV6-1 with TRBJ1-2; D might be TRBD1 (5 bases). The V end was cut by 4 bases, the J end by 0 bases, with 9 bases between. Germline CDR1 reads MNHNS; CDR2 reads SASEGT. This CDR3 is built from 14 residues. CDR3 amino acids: CASSVQGPNYGYTF. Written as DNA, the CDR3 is TGTGCCAGCAGTGTTCAGGGTCCTAACTATGGCTACACCTTC.

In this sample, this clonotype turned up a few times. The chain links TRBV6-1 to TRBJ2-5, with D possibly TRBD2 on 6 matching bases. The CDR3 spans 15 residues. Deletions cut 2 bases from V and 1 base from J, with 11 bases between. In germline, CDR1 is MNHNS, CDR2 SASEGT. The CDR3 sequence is CASSEPGEVQETQYF. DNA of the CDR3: TGTGCCAGCAGTGAACCGGGGGAGGTCCAAGAGACCCAGTACTTC.

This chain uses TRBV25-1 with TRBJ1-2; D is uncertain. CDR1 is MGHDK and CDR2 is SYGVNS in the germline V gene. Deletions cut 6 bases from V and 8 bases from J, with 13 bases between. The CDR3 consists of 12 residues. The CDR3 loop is CASSAPGWGYTF. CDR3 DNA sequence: TGTGCCAGCAGCGCCCCGGGGTGGGGCTACACCTTC.

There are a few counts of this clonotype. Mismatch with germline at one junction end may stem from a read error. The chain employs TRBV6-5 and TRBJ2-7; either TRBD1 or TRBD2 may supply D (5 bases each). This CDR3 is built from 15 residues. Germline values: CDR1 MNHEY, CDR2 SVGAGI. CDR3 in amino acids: CASSLGRRWGYERYF. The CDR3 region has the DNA TGTGCCAGCAGCCTGGGACGTAGGTGGGGCTACGAGCGGTACTTC.

In nucleotides, the CDR3 is TGCAGCGTTGAAGATGGAGGACAGGGAAGATATTTT. Its translation is CSVEDGGQGRYF. The rearrangement uses TRBV29-1 and TRBJ2-3; TRBD1 aligns across 8 bases. CDR3 length equals 12 residues. J was trimmed by 15 bases and V by 0 bases; bases with no gene match: 8. Germline CDR1 SQVTM, CDR2 ANQGSEA.

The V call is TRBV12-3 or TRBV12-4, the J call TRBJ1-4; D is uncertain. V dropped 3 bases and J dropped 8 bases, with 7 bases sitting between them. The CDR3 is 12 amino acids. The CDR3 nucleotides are TGTGCCAGCAGTTTCGGTCCAGAAAAACTGTTTTTT. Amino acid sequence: CASSFGPEKLFF.

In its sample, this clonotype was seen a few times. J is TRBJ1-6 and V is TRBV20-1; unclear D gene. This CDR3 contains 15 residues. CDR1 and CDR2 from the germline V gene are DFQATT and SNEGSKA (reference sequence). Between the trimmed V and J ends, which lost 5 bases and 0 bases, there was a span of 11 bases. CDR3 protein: CSAQTRSSYNSPLHF. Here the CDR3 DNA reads TGCAGTGCTCAGACCAGGAGCTCCTATAATTCACCCCTCCACTTT.

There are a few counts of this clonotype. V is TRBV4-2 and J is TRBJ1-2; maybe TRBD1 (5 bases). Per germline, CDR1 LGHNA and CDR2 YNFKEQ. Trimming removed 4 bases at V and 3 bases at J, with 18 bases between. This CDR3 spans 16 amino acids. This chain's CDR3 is CASSPGTGWSDYGYTF. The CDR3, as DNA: TGTGCCAGCAGCCCGGGGACCGGGTGGTCAGACTATGGCTACACCTTC.

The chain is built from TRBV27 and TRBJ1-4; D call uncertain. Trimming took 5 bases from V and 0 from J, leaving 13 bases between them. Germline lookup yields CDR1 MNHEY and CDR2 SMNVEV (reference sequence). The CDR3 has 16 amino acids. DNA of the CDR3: TGTGCCAGCAGTCCCCGCGGCAGCCCAACTAATGAAAAACTGTTTTTT. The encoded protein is CASSPRGSPTNEKLFF.

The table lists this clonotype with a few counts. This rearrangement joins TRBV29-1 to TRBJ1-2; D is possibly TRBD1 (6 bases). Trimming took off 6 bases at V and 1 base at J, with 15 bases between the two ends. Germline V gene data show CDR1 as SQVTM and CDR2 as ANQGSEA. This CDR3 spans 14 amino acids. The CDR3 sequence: CSVQGNGVNYGYTF. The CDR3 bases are TGCAGCGTCCAGGGGAACGGAGTTAACTATGGCTACACCTTC.

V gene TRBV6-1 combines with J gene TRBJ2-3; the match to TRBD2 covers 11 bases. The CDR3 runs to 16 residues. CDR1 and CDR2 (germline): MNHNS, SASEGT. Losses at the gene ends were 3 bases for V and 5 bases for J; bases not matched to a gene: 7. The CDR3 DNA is TGTGCCAGCAGTGATATGCTAGGGACTAGCGGAGATACGCAGTATTTT. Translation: CASSDMLGTSGDTQYF.